Below are 29 T cell receptor beta chains sequenced from a single sample in a study of blood T cells in healthy people across ages (dated by TCRdb to between 2014 and 2016). Library preparation used 5' RACE. Data came from an Illumina HiSeq 2500. A second PCR of roughly 6 to 11 cycles was run with a J-beta primer mix and a sample-barcoded 5' primer. TCRdb applied fastp at Q25 and MiXCR to the public reads, then kept only in-frame beta chains. A single entry per CDR3 protein holds the most common genes and DNA from its merged rows. The sample table contains roughly 830,000 distinct CDR3 sequences; only one count was recorded for 60% to 80% of them. The top ten clonotypes cover approximately 30% of the sample. Sequencing input: blood. These receptor sequences come from a man in his thirties or forties in good health.

This clonotype has more than one count but fewer than ten. V usage is TRBV7-2 and J usage is TRBJ2-7; no clear D gene. The CDR3 contains 13 residues. V was trimmed by 5 bases and J by 0 bases, leaving 8 bases between them. Germline V gives CDR1 SGHTA, CDR2 FQGNSA. The CDR3 loop is CASSTPPSYEQYF. The CDR3 coding sequence is TGTGCCAGCAGCACCCCGCCCTCCTACGAGCAGTACTTC.

This sequence joins TRBV29-1 and TRBJ2-7; the D gene could be TRBD1 or TRBD2 (6 bases each). Trimming took 4 bases from V and 1 from J, leaving 11 bases between them. The V gene's germline CDR1 is SQVTM and CDR2 ANQGSEA. There are 13 residues in the CDR3. The CDR3 sequence: CSVGPGASYEQYF. In nucleotides, the CDR3 is TGCAGCGTTGGTCCGGGGGCATCCTACGAGCAGTACTTC.

The chain joins TRBV5-1 to TRBJ1-2; D not resolved. The CDR3 is 16 amino acids. Germline V gene data show CDR1 as SGHRS and CDR2 as YFSETQ. The V and J ends lost 0 bases and 0 bases respectively, with 12 bases between them. The CDR3 nucleotides read TGCGCCAGCAGCTTGGCCTTCGGTGACGCTAACTATGGCTACACCTTC. Its translation is CASSLAFGDANYGYTF.

The chain carries TRBV9 and TRBJ1-5; 8 bases are shared with TRBD1. This CDR3 contains 18 residues. CDR1 is SGDLS, CDR2 YYNGEE, per germline. Trimming removed 0 bases from V and 4 bases from J; junction bases left unmatched: 12. CDR3 loop: CASSVGSSEQGENQPQHF. The CDR3 nucleotides are TGTGCCAGCAGCGTAGGTAGTTCAGAACAGGGGGAAAATCAGCCCCAGCATTTT.

The V call is TRBV6-1, the J call TRBJ2-6, with D tentatively TRBD1 or TRBD2 (5 bases each). V lost 6 bases to trimming and J lost 2 bases, with 17 bases between them. The CDR3 has 17 amino acids. The germline CDR1 and CDR2 sequences are MNHNS and SASEGT. The CDR3 DNA reads as TGTGCCAGCAGCAAAAACAGGAGGCCGCCTGGGGCCAACGTCCTGACTTTC. This gives the protein CASSKNRRPPGANVLTF.

The rearrangement links TRBV4-1 to TRBJ2-1, with D perhaps assigned TRBD1 or TRBD2 (5 bases each). The germline V and J ends were trimmed by 0 bases and 4 bases, with 13 bases remaining between them. CDR3 length equals 16 residues. Germline CDR1 reads MGHRA; CDR2 reads YSYEKL. CDR3 nucleotides: TGCGCCAGCAGCCAAGACATGGGGGTGATATACAATGAGCAGTTCTTC. Translation gives CASSQDMGVIYNEQFF.

In its sample, this clonotype was seen a few times. The V gene is TRBV7-2, the J gene TRBJ2-1; D could derive from TRBD1 or TRBD2 (5 bases each). The germline gives CDR1 SGHTA, CDR2 FQGNSA. V was trimmed by 4 bases and J by 10 bases, leaving 17 bases between them. CDR3 length: 14 residues. CDR3 protein: CASSSTGHQKEQFF. CDR3 DNA: TGTGCCAGCAGCTCGACGGGGCACCAGAAAGAGCAGTTCTTC.

CDR3 sequence reads: CSVESGQPNTDTQYF. The CDR3, as DNA: TGCAGCGTTGAATCGGGACAGCCCAACACAGATACGCAGTATTTT. The chain combines TRBV29-1 with TRBJ2-3; 7 bases fit TRBD1. The V gene end was trimmed by 2 bases and the J gene end by 2 bases; junction bases not matched to a gene: 7. The germline CDR1 and CDR2 sequences are SQVTM and ANQGSEA. The CDR3 totals 15 residues.

This clonotype has only a few counts. The CDR3 nucleotides are TGTGCCAGCAGCCAAGATCCGATGGACCCTAGCGGGGGTAACACAGATACGCAGTATTTT. This sequence encodes CASSQDPMDPSGGNTDTQYF. The chain uses TRBV4-2 and TRBJ2-3, with 10 bases that match TRBD2. V was pared by 0 bases and J by 2 bases, with 14 bases of the junction left unmatched. Germline V gene data show CDR1 as LGHNA and CDR2 as YNFKEQ. This CDR3 has 20 amino acids.

The chain couples TRBV6-1 to TRBJ1-4; D not resolved. This CDR3 contains 14 residues. The V end lost 3 bases, the J end lost 8 bases, and 13 bases lay between the germline ends. Germline values: CDR1 MNHNS, CDR2 SASEGT. In DNA form, the CDR3 reads TGTGCCAGCAGTGAGCAGGAGGCGAGGGAAAAACTGTTTTTT. It translates to CASSEQEAREKLFF.

This chain uses TRBV20-1 with TRBJ1-2, with unresolved D. CDR3 length equals 13 residues. V was pared by 3 bases and J by 2 bases, with 10 bases between. Per the germline V gene, CDR1 is DFQATT and CDR2 is SNEGSKA (reference sequence). CDR3 loop: CSASSDSNYGYTF. CDR3 bases: TGCAGTGCTAGTTCCGACTCCAACTATGGCTACACCTTC.

The genes are TRBV6-5 and TRBJ2-2; the match to TRBD2 covers 14 bases. V trimming: 8 bases; J trimming: 6 bases; junction bases outside the gene matches: 5. This CDR3 is built from 15 residues. Germline V gene lookup returns CDR1 MNHEY and CDR2 SVGAGI. CDR3 loop: CASGTSGGGAGELFF. The DNA of the CDR3 is TGTGCCAGCGGGACTAGCGGGGGAGGTGCCGGGGAGCTGTTTTTT.

This chain connects TRBV25-1 to TRBJ2-5; D perhaps matches TRBD2 (6 bases). Germline V gene data show CDR1 as MGHDK and CDR2 as SYGVNS. The V end was cut by 5 bases, the J end by 0 bases, with 13 bases between. This CDR3 contains 15 residues. The CDR3, as DNA: TGTGCCAGCAGTCGGGAGAACGGGTACCAAGAGACCCAGTACTTC. Translation gives CASSRENGYQETQYF.

J is TRBJ1-5 and V is TRBV25-1; TRBD1 agrees at 12 bases. Germline CDR1 MGHDK, CDR2 SYGVNS. The CDR3 has 18 amino acids. J was trimmed by 0 bases and V by 4 bases; bases with no gene match: 7. For the CDR3, the DNA is TGTGCCAGCAGTGGAGGGACAGGGGGCCCCCTTAGCAATCAGCCCCAGCATTTT. It codes for CASSGGTGGPLSNQPQHF.

The rearrangement links TRBV28 to TRBJ2-3; the D gene could be TRBD1 or TRBD2 (6 bases each). The CDR3 consists of 16 residues. The V gene's germline CDR1 is MDHEN and CDR2 SYDVKM. V was shortened by 3 bases and J by 2 bases, with 15 bases between the two germline ends. The CDR3 region has the DNA TGTGCCAGCAGTTTCAAGGGGGGAGGTTCCACAGATACGCAGTATTTT. Its protein product is CASSFKGGGSTDTQYF.

This chain uses TRBV28 with TRBJ2-1; D remains unclear. The CDR3 has 16 amino acids. The germline CDR1 and CDR2 sequences are MDHEN and SYDVKM. The ends were cut back, 4 bases at V and 0 bases at J, with 13 bases in the middle. The CDR3 protein is CASSSGTWSSYNEQFF. The CDR3 bases are TGTGCCAGCAGTTCGGGTACCTGGAGCTCCTACAATGAGCAGTTCTTC.

The J gene is TRBJ2-1, the V gene TRBV7-6, with 8 bases lining up with TRBD2. V trimming: 0 bases; J trimming: 8 bases; junction bases outside the gene matches: 6. Germline V gene data show CDR1 as SGHVS and CDR2 as FNYEAQ. The CDR3 consists of 15 residues. CDR3 in DNA: TGTGCCAGCAGCTTAGCGGGACTAGTCGGAGATGAGCAGTTCTTC. It yields the protein CASSLAGLVGDEQFF.

This clonotype was seen a few times. This sequence joins TRBV20-1 and TRBJ2-1; TRBD2 might be the D (6 bases). The CDR3 loop spans 13 amino acids. Per the germline V gene, CDR1 is DFQATT and CDR2 is SNEGSKA (reference sequence). Trimming cost V 0 bases and J 5 bases, with 8 bases left between them. The CDR3 DNA reads TGCAGTGCTAGAGAATGGGGGGACAATGAGCAGTTCTTC. Its translation: CSAREWGDNEQFF.

DNA for the CDR3: TGTGCCAGCTCTAGCGGGGGGGCTCGGGGAGATACGCAGTATTTT. Encoded protein: CASSSGGARGDTQYF. V and J are TRBV12-3 or TRBV12-4 and TRBJ2-3; 12 nucleotides agree with TRBD2. The CDR3 totals 15 residues. Unmatched junction bases numbered 8, after V lost 8 bases and J lost 5 bases.

The chain is built from TRBV28 and TRBJ2-6; D may be TRBD1 (6 bases). This CDR3 region has 16 residues. Trimming pared 2 bases from V and 0 bases from J, leaving 8 bases between. Germline V CDR1 and CDR2: MDHEN, SYDVKM. The DNA for the CDR3 is TGTGCCAGCAGTTTAGGACAGTTCTCTGGGGCCAACGTCCTGACTTTC. Amino acids: CASSLGQFSGANVLTF.

This rearrangement joins TRBV7-2 to TRBJ1-5, with D uncertain. CDR1 SGHTA and CDR2 FQGNSA come from the germline V gene. Deletions cut 5 bases from V and 4 bases from J, with 12 bases between. The CDR3 length is 14 residues. CDR3 in DNA: TGTGCCAGCAGCGCGAGTAGTGGTAATCAGCCCCAGCATTTT. Its translation is CASSASSGNQPQHF.

The chain is built from TRBV27 and TRBJ1-1; D is uncertain. Germline lookup yields CDR1 MNHEY and CDR2 SMNVEV (reference sequence). The CDR3 length is 14 residues. Trimming took off 7 bases at V and 3 bases at J, with 15 bases between the two ends. The CDR3 here is CASTPQTGYTEAFF. The CDR3 DNA follows: TGTGCCAGCACTCCTCAGACCGGGTACACTGAAGCTTTCTTT.

The J gene is TRBJ1-5, the V gene TRBV4-2; D unclear. Trimming cost V 3 bases and J 5 bases, with 11 bases left between them. Germline CDR1 and CDR2: LGHNA and YNFKEQ. The CDR3 has 14 amino acids. The chain's CDR3 is CASSQDNMDQPQHF. The CDR3 DNA follows: TGTGCCAGCAGCCAGGATAACATGGATCAGCCCCAGCATTTT.

This rearrangement joins TRBV12-3 or TRBV12-4 to TRBJ2-3, with D possibly matching TRBD2 (6 bases). Trimming took 4 bases from V and 1 from J, leaving 9 bases between them. The CDR3 runs to 14 residues. This CDR3 reads CASSWDSGTDTQYF. The CDR3 DNA is TGTGCCAGCAGTTGGGACTCCGGCACAGATACGCAGTATTTT.

The rearrangement joins TRBV9 to TRBJ2-4; no reliable D call. CDR3 size: 15 residues. Germline CDR1 SGDLS, CDR2 YYNGEE. V dropped 1 base and J dropped 3 bases, with 11 bases sitting between them. As DNA, the CDR3 is TGTGCCAGCAGCGTAACCCCCGACGGCAAAAACATTCAGTACTTC. Protein sequence: CASSVTPDGKNIQYF.

A single count supports this clonotype. The rearrangement links TRBV20-1 to TRBJ2-3; D is possibly TRBD1 or TRBD2 (5 bases each). Trimming left V 2 bases short and J 0 bases short, with 12 bases between. Germline V CDR1 and CDR2: DFQATT, SNEGSKA (reference sequence). The CDR3 consists of 15 residues. The CDR3 region is CSARPGTKSTDTQYF. CDR3 coding DNA: TGCAGTGCTAGACCCGGGACGAAGAGCACAGATACGCAGTATTTT.

This clonotype turned up a few times. The V call is TRBV7-9, the J call TRBJ2-3; D is ambiguous. CDR3 size: 15 residues. CDR1 is SEHNR, CDR2 FQNEAQ, per germline (reference sequence). Trimming took 4 bases from V and 2 from J, leaving 13 bases between them. The CDR3 loop is CASSSHHLDTDTQYF. The CDR3 DNA sequence: TGTGCCAGCAGCTCCCACCACCTAGACACAGATACGCAGTATTTT.

J is TRBJ2-1 and V is TRBV6-2 or TRBV6-3, with D unresolved. The V end lost 7 bases, the J end lost 1 base, and 11 bases lay between the germline ends. Germline V gene lookup returns CDR1 MNHEY and CDR2 SVGEGT. The CDR3 is 14 amino acids. This chain's CDR3 is CASTDRLSYNEQFF. DNA of the CDR3: TGTGCCAGCACTGATCGGCTTTCCTACAATGAGCAGTTCTTC.

The CDR3 here is CASSLVLAGSHEQFF. CDR3 DNA sequence: TGTGCCAGCAGCTTAGTGTTAGCGGGGAGCCATGAGCAGTTCTTC. The rearrangement joins TRBV7-9 to TRBJ2-1; TRBD2 matches at 8 bases. The CDR3 consists of 15 residues. Per germline, CDR1 SEHNR and CDR2 FQNEAQ (reference sequence). The ends lost 1 base at V and 8 bases at J; junction bases unmatched: 7.